This T cell receptor (beta chain) was recorded in a study of shared clonotypes between healthy human individuals (TCRdb year 2020). As for the study more broadly: The cohort comprised a couple of women and a few men aged 18 to 49 years. Per donor, three plates each were used for CD4 naive and CD4 memory, two for CD8 naive, and one for CD8 memory. Blood TCR repertoires of a handful of healthy adults were deeply sequenced to estimate repertoire size and the extent of clonotype sharing between individuals. To increase sequencing depth and limit assay-specific biases, TCR repertoire library preparation and sequencing were carried out by different laboratories using diverse techniques. Each donor's leukapheresis produced roughly between roughly 0.94 and 9.5 billion PBMCs.

The donors were healthy, HIV-negative adults with no recently reported acute infections or vaccinations. Only Caucasian adults living in Nashville, Tennessee, USA were represented among the donors. CD4+ T cells were enriched by magnetic negative selection, after which naive cells were positively selected on CD45RA and the negative fraction was taken as the memory subset. Blood was obtained by leukapheresis, after which PBMCs were separated by Ficoll-Histopaque density gradient centrifugation and cryopreserved in liquid nitrogen vapor phase. Purity and quantity of every magnetically sorted T cell population were checked by analytical flow cytometry. Genomic DNA was isolated from each sorted fraction and quantified by UV absorbance on a Nanodrop 2000c. Using the deep immunoSEQ assay, TCR CDR3 regions were amplified from genomic DNA by multiplex PCR. For each cell subset, the extracted genomic DNA was distributed evenly across all wells of several immunoSEQ 96-well plates, and each plate served as one replicate. For sorted subsets, each replicate PCR was loaded with about 200 ng genomic DNA, equivalent to roughly 30,000 T cell genomes. The purified libraries were quantified using a Qubit 3.0 fluorometer, sized with a Bioanalyzer 2100, and then quantified again using the KAPA Library Quantification kit. Every immunoSEQ 96-well plate was sequenced on a dedicated single-read 150-cycle Illumina NextSeq 550 flow cell. As for how the authors treated the data: Because only junctional sequences without quality scores were contained in the immunoSEQ output, filtering matching that applied to full-length reads could not be performed. To assign V/J genes and CDR3, sequences were annotated against IMGT germline references using PyIR, a Python wrapper for IgBLAST v1.9. Reads with weak V/J assignments (E-value above 1e-6), missing CDR3, stop codons, out-of-frame junctions, or ambiguous translated residues were removed. V3J clonotypes were defined as sequences sharing an identical inferred V gene, J gene, and CDR3 amino acid sequence. To compute the percentage overlap between repertoires, the number of shared unique clonotypes was divided by the size of the smaller repertoire. Repertoire richness was assessed with RTK rarefaction, the Chao1 estimator, and Recon v2.1 estimates of unobserved clonotypes. OLGA was used to compute generation probabilities for all TCRbeta clonotypes that the gDNA method yielded from four donors. Imported from immuneACCESS, the table was reduced by TCRdb to in-frame sequences with V and J called. These copies leave out some clones; in studies compared against another copy, an unresolved V gene accounts for under half, and the cause of the remainder is not known. D and trimming come from the DNA, and the V and J calls and clone size come from that table. Counted in this sample were roughly 2.2 million clones; 80% to 95% of them appeared once. The top ten clonotypes cover 0.37% of the sample.

Turning to this clone: What this receptor recognizes is not known. No base quality information exists; no much larger clone differs at one position.

The CDR3 measures 16 amino acids from cysteine to phenylalanine. Just CDR3 DNA is preserved here, 48 bases in frame from base 1. V ends up 9 bases short and J 1 base short, with an unmatched junction base count of 13. Taken from the germline V gene (reference sequence), the CDR1 and CDR2 loops are LNHDA and SQIVND. Overall study results and their limits: Clonotypes shared by all four sorted-subset donors showed higher generation probabilities than non-shared clonotypes. Sampling was restricted to blood, and TCR repertoires in tissues likely differ from the TCR repertoires found in blood. Pairwise subsampling indicated that sequencing depth was expected to affect the degree of clonotype sharing among donors. The genetic and exposure-history diversity represented was limited by the small number of donors. About 5% of naive CD4, around 3.5% of naive CD8, about 2.4% of memory CD4, and 0.4% of memory CD8 clonotypes were shared across several donors. Even with the large sequencing depth, rarefaction of the sorted-subset datasets indicated that sequencing was incomplete. Naive subsets generally had larger estimated clonotype richness than memory subsets did.

This clonotype originated in a man between 18 and 29 years old in good health. Some clones in this sample may be carry-over from other donors' samples. The chain links TRBV19 with TRBJ2-3, with TRBD2 matching 7 junction bases. The specimen was naive CD4+ T cells from PBMCs. The sample's cell subset or site, from its label and the paper: CD45RA+ positively selected. This receptor carries the CDR3 CASSAGELSGTDTQYF. The nucleotide sequence reads TGTGCCAGCAGTGCGGGGGAGCTATCGGGCACAGATACGCAGTATTTT. Reference TRBV19 and TRBJ2-3 genes cover what lies past the CDR3, so the full variable domain is DGGITQSPKYLFRKEGQNVTLSCEQNLNHDAMYWYRQDPGQGLRLIYYSQIVNDFQKGDIAEGYSVSREKKESFPLTVTSAQKNPTAFYLCASSAGELSGTDTQYFGPGTRLTVL.